This T cell receptor beta chain is drawn from a study of T cell responses to AZD1222 COVID-19 vaccine. In the study overall: Second-dose timings of about 4 or about 12 weeks were pooled.

Germline CDR1 and CDR2: MNHEY and SMNVEV (reference sequence). This CDR3 has 16 amino acids. With 7 bases clipped from V and 5 bases from J, the junction kept 13 bases outside the gene matches. Study-level results: Spike-specific TCR breadth rose after two AZD1222 doses, and depth rose as well. Clonal diversity may have been underestimated in mostly white British donors.

Remarks on this clone: Antigen: not known.

Libraries were prepared by immunoSEQ multiplex PCR; TCRdb keeps only in-frame clonotypes and omits some of them. The sample consists of roughly 100,000 clones, roughly 88% of them appearing once. This clonotype was sampled from an adult in good health. The source was peripheral blood, collected on day 0 of AZD1222 vaccination. The gene calls are TRBV27 and TRBJ2-2; 7 nucleotides match TRBD2. The CDR3 region has the DNA TGTGCCAGCACCGGTGGGGCGGGAGAGGGGACCGGGGAGCTGTTTTTT. Its protein product is CASTGGAGEGTGELFF.